This T cell receptor (beta chain) was identified during a study of T cells in Graves' hyperthyroidism and ophthalmopathy. Based on clinical symptoms, serum thyroxine and TRAb, thyroid ultrasound and orbital computed tomography, diagnoses were reached. Overall study results and limits: Stable hyperthyroidism and ophthalmopathy were separated using 13 V-J signatures. The majority of expanded thyroid clonotypes above 0.001 also appeared in blood. With a median lead of approximately 6 months before onset, the model predicted ophthalmopathy.

V shed 2 bases and J 1 base; nucleotides not matched to a gene: 3. The CDR3 sequence is 15 residues long. Germline values: CDR1 SGHDN, CDR2 FVKESK. Regarding this clonotype: What it binds is not known.

Amplified TCR beta CDR3 regions came from RNA transcripts. HTBI primers were used for first-round RT-PCR of the TCR CDR3. One entry per CDR3 protein, called by TCRdb with MiXCR from the multiplex PCR reads. The sample has some 500,000 distinct CDR3 sequences, about 24% seen once. The rearrangement uses TRBV14 and TRBJ2-7; 9 positions match TRBD2. This TCR came from a woman aged 25 to 39 with Graves' ophthalmopathy. What was sequenced was blood. The CDR3 nucleotides are TGTGCCAGCAGCCAACTAGCGGGGCAATCCTACGAGCAGTACTTC. This sequence encodes CASSQLAGQSYEQYF.